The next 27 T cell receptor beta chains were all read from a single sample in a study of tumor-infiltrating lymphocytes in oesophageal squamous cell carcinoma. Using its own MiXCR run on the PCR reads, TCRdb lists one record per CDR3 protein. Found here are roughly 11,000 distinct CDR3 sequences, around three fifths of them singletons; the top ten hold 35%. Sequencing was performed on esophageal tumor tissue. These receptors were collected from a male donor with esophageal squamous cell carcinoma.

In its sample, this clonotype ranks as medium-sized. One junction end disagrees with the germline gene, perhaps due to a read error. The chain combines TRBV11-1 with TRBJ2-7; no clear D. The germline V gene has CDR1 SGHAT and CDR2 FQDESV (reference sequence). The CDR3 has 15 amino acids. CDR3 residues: CASSLFNGRNSPLHF. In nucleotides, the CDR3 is TGTGCCAGCAGCTTATTCAACGGAAGGAATTCACCCCTCCACTTC.

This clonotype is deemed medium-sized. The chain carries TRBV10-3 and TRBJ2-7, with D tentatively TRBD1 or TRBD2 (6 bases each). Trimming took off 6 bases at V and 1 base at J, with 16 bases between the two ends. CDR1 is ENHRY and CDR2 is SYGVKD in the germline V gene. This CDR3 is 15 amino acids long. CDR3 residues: CAIREQGGNSYEQYF. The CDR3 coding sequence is TGTGCCATCAGGGAACAGGGAGGAAATTCCTACGAGCAGTACTTC.

The CDR3 DNA reads as TGTGCCAGCACCAAGGACAGGGTGGAGAATGAGCAGTTCTTC. Translating it yields CASTKDRVENEQFF. The V gene is TRBV6-1, the J gene TRBJ2-1, with 8 bases lining up with TRBD1. The V and J ends lost 7 bases and 7 bases, in that order; junction bases with no gene match: 9. The CDR3 runs to 14 residues. CDR1 is MNHNS, CDR2 SASEGT, per germline.

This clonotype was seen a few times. In DNA, the CDR3 is TGTGCCAGCATCTTCGGTTTAGACAGTAACACCGGGGAGCTGTTTTTT. Amino acid sequence: CASIFGLDSNTGELFF. V and J are TRBV12-3 or TRBV12-4 and TRBJ2-2; weak D call: TRBD1 (5 bases). V lost 7 bases and J lost 2, with 17 bases in between. CDR3 length equals 16 residues.

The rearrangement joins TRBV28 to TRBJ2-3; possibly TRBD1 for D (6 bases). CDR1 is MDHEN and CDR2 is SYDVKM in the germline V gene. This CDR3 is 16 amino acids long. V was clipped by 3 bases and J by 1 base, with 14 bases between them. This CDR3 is CASSFQGSSGTDTQYF. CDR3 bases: TGTGCCAGCAGTTTCCAGGGGTCGTCTGGCACAGATACGCAGTATTTT.

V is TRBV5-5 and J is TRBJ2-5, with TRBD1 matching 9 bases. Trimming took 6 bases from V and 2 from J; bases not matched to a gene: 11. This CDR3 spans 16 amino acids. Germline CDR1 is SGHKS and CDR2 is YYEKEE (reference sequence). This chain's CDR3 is CASTIGLGQGQETQYF. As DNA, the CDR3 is TGTGCCAGCACCATAGGGTTAGGACAGGGGCAAGAGACCCAGTACTTC.

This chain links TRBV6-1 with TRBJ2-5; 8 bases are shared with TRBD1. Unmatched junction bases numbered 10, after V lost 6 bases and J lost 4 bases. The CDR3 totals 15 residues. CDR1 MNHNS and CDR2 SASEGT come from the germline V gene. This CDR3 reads CASRTGQGLGETQYF. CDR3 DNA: TGTGCCAGCAGGACCGGACAGGGCCTCGGAGAGACCCAGTACTTC.

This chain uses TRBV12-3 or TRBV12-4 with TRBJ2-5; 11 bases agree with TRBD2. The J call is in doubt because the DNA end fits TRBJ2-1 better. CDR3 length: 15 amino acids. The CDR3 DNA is TGTGCCAGCAGAGCAACTAGCGGGAGATACAATGAGCAGTTCTTC. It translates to CASRATSGRYNEQFF.

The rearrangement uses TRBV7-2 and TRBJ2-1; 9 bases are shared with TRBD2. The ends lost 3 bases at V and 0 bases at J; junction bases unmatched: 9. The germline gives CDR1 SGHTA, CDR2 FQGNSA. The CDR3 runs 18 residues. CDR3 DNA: TGTGCCAGCAGCTTTCGCGCGAGCGGGAGGAGCTCCTACAATGAGCAGTTCTTC. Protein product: CASSFRASGRSSYNEQFF.

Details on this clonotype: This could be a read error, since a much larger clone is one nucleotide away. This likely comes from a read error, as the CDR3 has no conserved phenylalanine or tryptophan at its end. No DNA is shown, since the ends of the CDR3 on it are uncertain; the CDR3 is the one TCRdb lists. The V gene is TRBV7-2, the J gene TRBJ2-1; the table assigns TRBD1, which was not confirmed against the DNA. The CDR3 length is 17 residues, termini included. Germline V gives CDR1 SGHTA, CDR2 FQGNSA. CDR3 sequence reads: CASSLGQGGNYGYTLGS.

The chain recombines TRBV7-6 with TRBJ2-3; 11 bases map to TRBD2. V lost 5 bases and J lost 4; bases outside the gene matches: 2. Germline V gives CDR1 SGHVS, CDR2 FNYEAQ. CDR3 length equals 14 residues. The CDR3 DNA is TGTGCCAGCAGCACTAGCGGGGGATCAGATACGCAGTATTTT. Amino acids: CASSTSGGSDTQYF.

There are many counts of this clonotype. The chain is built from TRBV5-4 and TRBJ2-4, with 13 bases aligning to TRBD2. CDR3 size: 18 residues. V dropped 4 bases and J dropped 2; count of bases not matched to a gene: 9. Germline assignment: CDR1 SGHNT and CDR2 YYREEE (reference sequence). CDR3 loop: CASSDGLAGEVTKNIQYF. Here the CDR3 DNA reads TGTGCCAGCAGCGACGGACTAGCGGGAGAGGTAACCAAAAACATTCAGTACTTC.

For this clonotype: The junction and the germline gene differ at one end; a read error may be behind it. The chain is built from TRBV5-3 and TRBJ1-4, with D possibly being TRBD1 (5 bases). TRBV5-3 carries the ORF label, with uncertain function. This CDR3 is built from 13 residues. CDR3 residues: CASSLVGTRKLFF. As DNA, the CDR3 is TGTGCCAGCAGCTTGGTAGGGACTCGGAAACTGTTTTTT.

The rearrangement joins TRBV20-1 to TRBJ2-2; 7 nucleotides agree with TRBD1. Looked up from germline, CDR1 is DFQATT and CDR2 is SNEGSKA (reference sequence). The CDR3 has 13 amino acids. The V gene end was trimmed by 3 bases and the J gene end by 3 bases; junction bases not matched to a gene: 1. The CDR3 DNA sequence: TGCAGTGCTAGCGACAGGGACACCGGGGAGCTGTTTTTT. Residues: CSASDRDTGELFF.

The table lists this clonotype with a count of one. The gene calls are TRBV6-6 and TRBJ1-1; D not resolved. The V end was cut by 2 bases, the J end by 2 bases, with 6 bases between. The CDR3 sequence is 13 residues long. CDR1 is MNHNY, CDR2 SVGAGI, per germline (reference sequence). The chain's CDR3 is CASSYPGNTEAFF. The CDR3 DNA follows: TGTGCCAGCAGTTACCCCGGCAACACTGAAGCTTTCTTT.

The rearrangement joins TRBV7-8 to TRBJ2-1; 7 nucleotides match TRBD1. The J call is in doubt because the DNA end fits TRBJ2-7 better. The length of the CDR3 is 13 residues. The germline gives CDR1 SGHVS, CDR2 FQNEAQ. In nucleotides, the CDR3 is TGTGCCAGCAGCACCATAGGACAGGCCGAGCAGTACTTC. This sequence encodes CASSTIGQAEQYF.

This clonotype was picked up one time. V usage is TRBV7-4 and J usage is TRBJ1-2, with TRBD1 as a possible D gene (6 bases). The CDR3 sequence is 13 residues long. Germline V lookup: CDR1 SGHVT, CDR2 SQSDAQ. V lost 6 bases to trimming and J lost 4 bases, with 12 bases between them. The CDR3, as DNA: TGTGCCAGCAGTGACAGGAGTGCCTATGGCTACACCTTC. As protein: CASSDRSAYGYTF.

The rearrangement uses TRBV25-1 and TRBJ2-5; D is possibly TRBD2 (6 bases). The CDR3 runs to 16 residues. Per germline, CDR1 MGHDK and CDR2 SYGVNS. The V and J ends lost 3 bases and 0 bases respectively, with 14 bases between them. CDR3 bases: TGTGCCAGCAGTGACCCACTAGCAGCCCACCAAGAGACCCAGTACTTC. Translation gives CASSDPLAAHQETQYF.

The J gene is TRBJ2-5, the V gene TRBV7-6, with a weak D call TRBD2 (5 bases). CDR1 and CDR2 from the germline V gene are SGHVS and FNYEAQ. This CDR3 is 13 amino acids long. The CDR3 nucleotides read TGTGCTATAAGGAGGACGCCACAAGAGACCCAGTACTTC. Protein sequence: CAIRRTPQETQYF.

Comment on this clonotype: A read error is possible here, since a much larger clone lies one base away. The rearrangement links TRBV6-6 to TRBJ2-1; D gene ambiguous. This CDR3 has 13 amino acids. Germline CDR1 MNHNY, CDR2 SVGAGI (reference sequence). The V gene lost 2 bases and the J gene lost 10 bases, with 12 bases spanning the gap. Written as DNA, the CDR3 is TGTGCCAGCAGTTACCGTCTTGCCTACGAGCAGTTCTTC. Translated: CASSYRLAYEQFF.

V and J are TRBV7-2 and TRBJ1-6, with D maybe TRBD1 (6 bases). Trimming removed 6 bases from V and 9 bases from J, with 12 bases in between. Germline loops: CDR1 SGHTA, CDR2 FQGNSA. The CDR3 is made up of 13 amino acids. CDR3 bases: TGTGCCAGCAGTCCAGGGGCACGTTCACCCCTCCACTTT. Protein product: CASSPGARSPLHF.

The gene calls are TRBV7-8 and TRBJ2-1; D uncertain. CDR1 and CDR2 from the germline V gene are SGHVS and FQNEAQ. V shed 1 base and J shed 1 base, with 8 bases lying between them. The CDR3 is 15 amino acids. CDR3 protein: CASSLESASYNEQFF. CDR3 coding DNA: TGTGCCAGCAGCTTAGAGTCGGCTTCCTACAATGAGCAGTTCTTC.

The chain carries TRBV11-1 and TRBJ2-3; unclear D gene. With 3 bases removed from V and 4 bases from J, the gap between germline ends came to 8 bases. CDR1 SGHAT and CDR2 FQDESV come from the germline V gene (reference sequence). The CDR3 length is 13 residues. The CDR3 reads CASSFTDADTQYF. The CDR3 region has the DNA TGTGCCAGCAGCTTCACAGACGCAGATACGCAGTATTTT.

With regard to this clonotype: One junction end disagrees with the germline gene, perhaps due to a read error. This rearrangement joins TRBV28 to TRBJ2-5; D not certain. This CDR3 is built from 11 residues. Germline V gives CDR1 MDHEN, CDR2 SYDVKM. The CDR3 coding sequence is TGTGCCACCAGTTCAAGAGAGACCCAGTACTTC. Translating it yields CATSSRETQYF.

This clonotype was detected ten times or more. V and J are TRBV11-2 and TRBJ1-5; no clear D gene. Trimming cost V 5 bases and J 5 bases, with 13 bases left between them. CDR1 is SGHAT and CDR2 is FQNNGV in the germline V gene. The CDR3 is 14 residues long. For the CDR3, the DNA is TGTGCCAGCAGCCCCTCAAAGGGAGATCAGCCCCAGCATTTT. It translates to CASSPSKGDQPQHF.

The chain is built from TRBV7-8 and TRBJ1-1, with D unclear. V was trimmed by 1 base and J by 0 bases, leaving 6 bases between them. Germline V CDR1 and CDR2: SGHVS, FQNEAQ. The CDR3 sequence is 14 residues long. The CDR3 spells CASSLGNLNTEAFF. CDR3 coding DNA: TGTGCCAGCAGCTTAGGCAACCTGAACACTGAAGCTTTCTTT. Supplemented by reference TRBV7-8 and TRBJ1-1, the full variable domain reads GAGVSQSPRYKVAKRGQDVALRCDPISGHVSLFWYQQALGQGPEFLTYFQNEAQLDKSGLPSDRFFAERPEGSVSTLKIQRTQQEDSAVYLCASSLGNLNTEAFFGQGTRLTVV.

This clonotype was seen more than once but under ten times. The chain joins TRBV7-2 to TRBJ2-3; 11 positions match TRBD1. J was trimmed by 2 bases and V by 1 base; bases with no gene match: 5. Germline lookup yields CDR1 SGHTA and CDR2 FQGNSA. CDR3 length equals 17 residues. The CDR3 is CASSLVGTGGFTDTQYF. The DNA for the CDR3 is TGTGCCAGCAGCTTAGTTGGGACAGGGGGTTTCACAGATACGCAGTATTTT.